This T cell receptor (beta chain) comes out of a study of response to subunit inactivated influenza vaccine. TCRdb processed the RT-PCR reads anew with MiXCR; each CDR3 protein has one entry. Among about 800,000 distinct CDR3 sequences listed, over 20% were seen once. Study results and caveats: T cells newly recruited by each seasonal influenza vaccination are few, the authors suggested.

Germline CDR1 and CDR2: SEHNR and FQNEAQ (reference sequence). The CDR3 runs to 14 residues. With 6 bases removed from V and 0 bases from J, the gap between germline ends came to 12 bases. Notes on this clonotype: Antigen: not known.

This clonotype originated in a man aged 45-65 years who received an inactivated influenza vaccine. The chain has TRBV7-9 and TRBJ2-7; no firm D call. The material was PBMCs from blood, obtained more than 4 days after vaccination. The CDR3 nucleotides are TGTGCCAGCAGAAAGACGTACCGCTCCTACGAGCAGTACTTC. It is translated as CASRKTYRSYEQYF.